The 21 T cell receptor beta chains below all came from one sample that was sequenced in a study of molecular identifiers for immune sequencing clone quantification. TCRdb itself ran the PCR reads through MiXCR, one entry per CDR3 protein. The sample has more than 300,000 distinct CDR3 sequences, around a fifth seen once; the top ten hold 0.81%. Sequenced material: naive CD8+ T cells from blood, with Jurkat cell RNA spiked in. Noted subset: FACS-sorted CD8+CD4-CCR7+CD45RA+ naive T cells. The receptors stem from a human donor in good health. Some libraries in this study had Jurkat cell RNA spiked in.

In this sample, this clonotype turned up many times. The V and J genes are TRBV4-3 and TRBJ2-3; perhaps TRBD2 as D (6 bases). V was cut by 4 bases and J by 0 bases, with 14 bases left in between. This CDR3 has 16 amino acids. Germline lookup yields CDR1 LGHNA and CDR2 YSLEER. CDR3 bases: TGCGCCAGCAGCCCCCGGGGGACTCCTAGCACAGATACGCAGTATTTT. Translating it yields CASSPRGTPSTDTQYF.

About this clonotype: A clone one base away is much larger, so this may be a read error. This is likely a read error, given that the CDR3 carries no conserved phenylalanine or tryptophan at its end. The chain recombines TRBV9 with TRBJ1-1; D not certain. CDR1 and CDR2 from the germline V gene are SGDLS and YYNGEE. The CDR3 length is 15 residues. Trimming left V 3 bases short and J 0 bases short, with 12 bases between. The CDR3 here is CASSGGPKLNTEAFS. CDR3 coding DNA: TGTGCCAGCAGCGGAGGGCCAAAATTGAACACTGAAGCTTTCTCT.

This clonotype was detected ten times or more. V gene TRBV5-1 combines with J gene TRBJ2-1; no clear D. The CDR3 contains 16 residues. The ends were cut back, 1 base at V and 6 bases at J, with 17 bases in the middle. Germline V gives CDR1 SGHRS, CDR2 YFSETQ. The CDR3 reads CASSLSSTYYSNEQFF. CDR3 in DNA: TGCGCCAGCAGCTTGAGTAGTACCTATTATTCCAATGAGCAGTTCTTC.

The table lists this clonotype with many counts. The chain uses TRBV2 and TRBJ1-1; D not certain. V was pared by 3 bases and J by 12 bases, with 5 bases between. CDR3 length: 9 amino acids. The germline CDR1 and CDR2 sequences are SNHLY and FYNNEI. The CDR3 loop is CASSDGSFF. The DNA of the CDR3 is TGTGCCAGCAGTGATGGATCTTTCTTT.

This clonotype was seen repeatedly, ten times or more. The chain joins TRBV12-3 or TRBV12-4 to TRBJ2-1; 11 bases line up with TRBD2. V was clipped by 6 bases and J by 2 bases; unmatched bases: 6. This CDR3 region has 16 residues. The CDR3 loop is CASRPLAGGPYNEQFF. CDR3 DNA sequence: TGTGCCAGCAGACCGCTAGCGGGGGGACCCTACAATGAGCAGTTCTTC.

CDR3 DNA sequence: TGCGCCAGCAGCCCCCGTACAGGTTCGTCGGTCGACATTCAGTACTTC. The encoded protein is CASSPRTGSSVDIQYF. The chain recombines TRBV5-1 with TRBJ2-4, with D possibly matching TRBD1 (5 bases). This CDR3 is 16 amino acids long. V was trimmed by 4 bases and J by 8 bases, leaving 22 bases between them. Germline loops: CDR1 SGHRS, CDR2 YFSETQ. The full variable domain, its missing parts supplied by reference TRBV5-1 and TRBJ2-4, is KAGVTQTPRYLIKTRGQQVTLSCSPISGHRSVSWYQQTPGQGLQFLFEYFSETQRNKGNFPGRFSGRQFSNSRSEMNVSTLELGDSALYLCASSPRTGSSVDIQYFGAGTRLSVL.

This clonotype was counted once. A much larger clone lies a single base off, so this may be a read error. The chain recombines TRBV2 with TRBJ1-2; the D is unclear. This CDR3 has 12 residues. Germline values: CDR1 SNHLY, CDR2 FYNNEI. CDR3 DNA sequence: TGTACCAGCAGTGTGGCCGAGTATGGCTACACCTTC. Encoded protein: CTSSVAEYGYTF.

About this clonotype: A read error may explain this, as a much larger clone is one base away. DNA for the CDR3: TGTGCCGGCAGATCGATAGGACACAACTTCGAGACCCAGTACTTC. It encodes CAGRSIGHNFETQYF. The chain couples TRBV5-4 to TRBJ2-5; D may be TRBD1 (5 bases). The CDR3 sequence is 15 residues long. Germline CDR1 SGHNT, CDR2 YYREEE (reference sequence).

As concerns this clonotype: A much bigger clone sits one base away, suggesting this may be a read error. The chain joins TRBV5-4 to TRBJ2-5; D might be TRBD2 (6 bases). Trimming shortened V by 3 bases and J by 5 bases, and 17 bases separated the two germline ends. Per germline, CDR1 SGHNT and CDR2 YYREEE (reference sequence). This CDR3 has 15 residues. The CDR3 loop reads CASSSSGTRYETQYF. As DNA, the CDR3 is TGTGCCAGCAGCTCCTCCGGGACTCGCTATGAGACCCAGTACTTC.

This clonotype was seen a handful of times. The junction departs from germline at one end; a sequencing error may be responsible. V usage is TRBV12-3 or TRBV12-4 and J usage is TRBJ1-5; 8 bases agree with TRBD1. The CDR3 loop spans 12 amino acids. The CDR3 loop is CASSLGGQEDCF. CDR3 coding DNA: TGTGCCAGCAGTTTAGGGGGACAGGAGGACTGCTTT.

The chain links TRBV21-1 to TRBJ2-3. TRBV21-1 is deemed a pseudogene. CDR3 length equals 19 residues. The CDR3 region is CASSEDGPELTFRTDTQYF. CDR3 in DNA: TGTGCCAGCAGCGAAGATGGTCCAGAACTAACTTTTAGAACAGATACGCAGTATTTT.

A few counts support this clonotype. This chain joins TRBV27 and TRBJ1-1, with 8 bases identical to TRBD1. The CDR3 has 16 residues. The V and J ends lost 5 bases and 4 bases, in that order; junction bases with no gene match: 12. The germline V gene has CDR1 MNHEY and CDR2 SMNVEV (reference sequence). CDR3 coding DNA: TGTGCCAGCAGTCCACGGACAGGGTTGGGGGTCACTGAAGCTTTCTTT. The encoded protein is CASSPRTGLGVTEAFF.

This clonotype was recorded at least ten times. This sequence joins TRBV4-3 and TRBJ2-7, with D unclear. This CDR3 has 16 amino acids. Trimming left V 0 bases short and J 3 bases short, with 15 bases between. Germline V gene sequence: CDR1 LGHNA, CDR2 YSLEER. CDR3 coding DNA: TGCGCCAGCAGCCAAGATATGACTCAAAGGTACTACGAGCAGTACTTC. It codes for CASSQDMTQRYYEQYF.

This clonotype was counted many times. V is TRBV12-3 or TRBV12-4 and J is TRBJ2-4, with D perhaps matching TRBD1 (5 bases). The CDR3 is 12 residues long. The germline V and J ends were trimmed by 6 bases and 8 bases, with 11 bases remaining between them. DNA for the CDR3: TGTGCCAGCAGAGACAGTTTTGACATTCAGTACTTC. Residues: CASRDSFDIQYF.

Many counts were recorded for this clonotype. The chain recombines TRBV29-1 with TRBJ2-5, with TRBD2 matching 7 bases. The junction had 11 bases not matched to a gene; V was cut back by 5 bases and J by 2 bases. The CDR3 has 15 amino acids. Germline assignment: CDR1 SQVTM and CDR2 ANQGSEA. CDR3: CSVQESGATQETQYF. CDR3 in DNA: TGCAGCGTTCAGGAAAGCGGGGCGACACAAGAGACCCAGTACTTC.

The chain carries TRBV7-9 and TRBJ2-7; D ambiguous. V lost 2 bases, J lost 2 bases, and 10 bases lay in between. CDR1 and CDR2 (germline): SEHNR, FQNEAQ (reference sequence). The CDR3 is 14 residues long. The CDR3 here is CASSLSAAAYEQYF. The CDR3 nucleotides are TGTGCCAGCAGCTTATCGGCCGCAGCCTACGAGCAGTACTTC.

There are many counts of this clonotype. The chain combines TRBV29-1 with TRBJ2-7; 8 bases map to TRBD1. The J segment lost 6 bases and the V segment lost 4 bases, leaving 14 bases of the junction unmatched. There are 15 residues in the CDR3. Germline V gives CDR1 SQVTM, CDR2 ANQGSEA. The CDR3 here is CSVALGARGRGEQYF. The CDR3 nucleotides read TGCAGCGTTGCATTGGGTGCCAGGGGGCGAGGCGAGCAGTACTTC.

This clonotype was detected many times. V usage is TRBV7-9 and J usage is TRBJ1-2; D uncertain. Germline CDR1 reads SEHNR; CDR2 reads FQNEAQ (reference sequence). V lost 3 bases and J 4 bases, leaving 18 bases between the germline ends. This CDR3 is 16 amino acids long. The CDR3 reads CASSFHLTDLTYGYTF. The CDR3 nucleotides are TGTGCCAGCAGCTTCCACTTGACGGACCTGACCTATGGCTACACCTTC.

The CDR3 sequence: CASSLGQNPLYEQYF. The CDR3, as DNA: TGTGCCAGCAGCTTAGGTCAGAATCCGCTCTACGAGCAGTACTTC. The J gene is TRBJ2-7, the V gene TRBV7-9; D is unresolved. Trimming took 1 base from V and 3 from J, leaving 13 bases between them. Germline CDR1 and CDR2: SEHNR and FQNEAQ (reference sequence). There are 15 residues in the CDR3.

This clonotype was recorded at least ten times. V and J are TRBV7-9 and TRBJ1-5; D perhaps matches TRBD1 (5 bases). The V end lost 3 bases, the J end lost 0 bases, and 12 bases lay between the germline ends. There are 16 residues in the CDR3. The germline V gene encodes CDR1 SEHNR and CDR2 FQNEAQ (reference sequence). The CDR3 spells CASSFMQGYSNQPQHF. For the CDR3, the DNA is TGTGCCAGCAGCTTTATGCAGGGCTATAGCAATCAGCCCCAGCATTTT.

In its sample, this clonotype was seen many times. V is TRBV25-1 and J is TRBJ2-1; 7 nucleotides agree with TRBD1. CDR1 is MGHDK, CDR2 SYGVNS, per germline. Trimming cost V 2 bases and J 4 bases; bases outside gene matches: 14. CDR3 size: 18 residues. CDR3 region: CASSERGLRRGGYNEQFF. CDR3 nucleotides: TGTGCCAGCAGTGAAAGGGGGCTGCGCCGAGGAGGATACAATGAGCAGTTCTTC.